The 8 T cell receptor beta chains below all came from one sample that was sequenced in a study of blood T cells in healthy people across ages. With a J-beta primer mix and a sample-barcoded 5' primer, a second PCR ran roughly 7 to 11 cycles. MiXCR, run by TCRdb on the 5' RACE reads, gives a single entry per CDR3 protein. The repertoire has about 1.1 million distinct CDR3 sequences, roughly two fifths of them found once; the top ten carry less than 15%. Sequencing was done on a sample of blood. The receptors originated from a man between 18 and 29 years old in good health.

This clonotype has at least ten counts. CDR3 amino acids: CASSFSRGNQPQHF. CDR3 DNA sequence: TGTGCCAGCAGTTTTTCCAGGGGCAATCAGCCCCAGCATTTT. V is TRBV12-3 or TRBV12-4 and J is TRBJ1-5, with a possible D match to TRBD1 (5 bases). Trimming stripped 3 bases from V and 2 bases from J, with 8 bases between. This CDR3 is built from 14 residues.

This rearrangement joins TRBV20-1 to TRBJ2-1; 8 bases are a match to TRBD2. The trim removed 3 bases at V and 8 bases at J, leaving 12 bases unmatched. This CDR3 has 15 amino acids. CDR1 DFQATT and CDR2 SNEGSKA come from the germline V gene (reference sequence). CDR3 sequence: CSARGPFGGGDEQFF. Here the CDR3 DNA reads TGCAGTGCTAGGGGACCGTTCGGGGGGGGCGATGAGCAGTTCTTC.

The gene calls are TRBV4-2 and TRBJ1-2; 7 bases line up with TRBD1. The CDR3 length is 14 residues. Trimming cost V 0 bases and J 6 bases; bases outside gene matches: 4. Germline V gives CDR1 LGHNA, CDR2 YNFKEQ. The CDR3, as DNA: TGTGCCAGCAGCCAAGAACAGGGGAGGCATGGCTACACCTTC. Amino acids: CASSQEQGRHGYTF.

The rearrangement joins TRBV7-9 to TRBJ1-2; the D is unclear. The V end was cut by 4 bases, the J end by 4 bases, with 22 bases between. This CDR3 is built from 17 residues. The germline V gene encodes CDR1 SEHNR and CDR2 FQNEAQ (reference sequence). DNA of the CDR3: TGTGCCAGCAGCTCGACAATGTGGACGGAACATTTCTATGGCTACACCTTC. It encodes CASSSTMWTEHFYGYTF.

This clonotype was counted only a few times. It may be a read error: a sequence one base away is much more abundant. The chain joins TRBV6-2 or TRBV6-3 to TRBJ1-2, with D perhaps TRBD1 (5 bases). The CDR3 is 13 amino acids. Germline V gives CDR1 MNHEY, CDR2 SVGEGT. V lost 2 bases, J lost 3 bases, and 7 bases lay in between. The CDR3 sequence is CASSYGGHYGYTF. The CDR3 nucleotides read TGTGCCAGCAGTTACGGGGGACACTATGGCTACACCTTC.

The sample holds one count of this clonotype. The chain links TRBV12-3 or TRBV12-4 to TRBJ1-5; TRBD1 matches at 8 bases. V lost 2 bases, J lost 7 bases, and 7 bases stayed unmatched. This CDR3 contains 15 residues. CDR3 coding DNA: TGTGCCAGCAGTTTACAGGGGGCGTTCGGGCAGCCCCAGCATTTT. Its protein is CASSLQGAFGQPQHF.

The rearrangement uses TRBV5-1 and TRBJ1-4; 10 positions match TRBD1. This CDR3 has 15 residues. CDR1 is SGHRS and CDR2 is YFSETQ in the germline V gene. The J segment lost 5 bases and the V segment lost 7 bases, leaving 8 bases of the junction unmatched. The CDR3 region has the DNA TGCGCCAGCGGCCTGGGACAGGGGAGAAATGAAAAACTGTTTTTT. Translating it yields CASGLGQGRNEKLFF.

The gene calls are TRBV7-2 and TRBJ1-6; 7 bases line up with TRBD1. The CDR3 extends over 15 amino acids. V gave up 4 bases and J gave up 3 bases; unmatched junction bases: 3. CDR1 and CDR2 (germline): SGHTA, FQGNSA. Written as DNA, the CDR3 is TGTGCCAGCAGCTCGAGGGACAGCTATAATTCACCCCTCCACTTT. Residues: CASSSRDSYNSPLHF. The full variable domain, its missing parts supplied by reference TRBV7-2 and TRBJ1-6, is GAGVSQSPSNKVTEKGKDVELRCDPISGHTALYWYRQSLGQGLEFLIYFQGNSAPDKSGLPSDRFSAERTGGSVSTLTIQRTQQEDSAVYLCASSSRDSYNSPLHFGNGTRLTVT.